In its sample, the clone carrying this TCR beta chain was seen a few times. TCRdb re-analysed the 5' RACE reads in MiXCR, keeping a single row per CDR3 protein. The sample lists about 53,000 distinct CDR3 sequences; roughly 14% were seen once. This sample was included in a study of T cells of healthy individuals. The V gene's germline CDR1 is SGHTA and CDR2 FQGNSA. CDR3 size: 15 residues. V was clipped by 3 bases and J by 4 bases; unmatched bases: 7. This sequence was found in a human donor in good health. V is TRBV7-2 and J is TRBJ1-1, with 8 bases that match TRBD1. CDR3 in amino acids: CASSLQGASGTEAFF. The DNA of the CDR3 is TGTGCCAGCAGCTTGCAGGGGGCGAGTGGCACTGAAGCTTTCTTT.